Here is one T cell receptor beta chain with its context. Its target is not known. The germline CDR1 and CDR2 sequences are SGHTA and FQGNSA. V dropped 5 bases and J dropped 6; count of bases not matched to a gene: 5. The CDR3 sequence is 14 residues long. Sequencing of cultured CD4+ T cell DNA used the Oncomine TCR Beta short-read assay. Genomic DNA was drawn out of CD4+ T cells grown in culture. MiXCR, applied by TCRdb to the PCR reads, yields one record per CDR3 protein. The top ten hold roughly 30% of the sample, which has about 8,600 distinct CDR3 sequences, roughly 48% seen once. The treatment: approximately nine-day PBMC culture with coronavirus spike peptide pools or control peptides (ViraFEST assay). It was before the COVID-19 pandemic (2011-2018) that the unexposed donor's CD4+ T cells were collected. These data originate in a study of vaccination and CD4 T cells after COVID-19. Background on the study: Participants got two doses of BNT162b2 or mRNA-1273 vaccine.

This chain connects TRBV7-2 to TRBJ2-7, with 12 bases that match TRBD2. The TCR was taken from a human donor in good health. The sample consisted of CD4+ T cells from blood, cultured in vitro. This CDR3 reads CASSPLAGGPEQYF. In nucleotides, the CDR3 is TGTGCCAGCAGCCCGCTAGCGGGGGGGCCCGAGCAGTACTTC.